The entry below describes one TCR beta chain. Original analysis: Counts of nucleated cells, estimated from reference gene primer amplification, were obtained. The method was immunoSEQ multiplex PCR; TCRdb's version includes in-frame clones alone and lacks a portion of them. From that table come the V and J calls and clone size; the DNA was used to work out D and trimming. The sample records 75,000 to 100,000 clones, 80% to 90% being singletons. This sample stems from a study of blood T cell repertoires in COVID-19. Study at large: Some COVID-19 samples were acute and others convalescent; all came from the United States, Italy and Spain. T cells, B-cell-depleted T cells, or PBMCs provided the cDNA or gDNA that served as material.

V lost 2 bases to trimming and J lost 5 bases, with 12 bases between them. From germline, CDR1 is SGHAT and CDR2 FQNNGV. This CDR3 region has 14 residues. The sequencing input was peripheral blood. This rearrangement joins TRBV11-2 to TRBJ2-5; D might be TRBD2 (5 bases). The receptor was derived from a woman of 80 years or more with acute or convalescent COVID-19. In DNA, the CDR3 is TGTGCCAGCAGCTTATTTGGAGGCGGGGAGACCCAGTACTTC. It yields the protein CASSLFGGGETQYF.